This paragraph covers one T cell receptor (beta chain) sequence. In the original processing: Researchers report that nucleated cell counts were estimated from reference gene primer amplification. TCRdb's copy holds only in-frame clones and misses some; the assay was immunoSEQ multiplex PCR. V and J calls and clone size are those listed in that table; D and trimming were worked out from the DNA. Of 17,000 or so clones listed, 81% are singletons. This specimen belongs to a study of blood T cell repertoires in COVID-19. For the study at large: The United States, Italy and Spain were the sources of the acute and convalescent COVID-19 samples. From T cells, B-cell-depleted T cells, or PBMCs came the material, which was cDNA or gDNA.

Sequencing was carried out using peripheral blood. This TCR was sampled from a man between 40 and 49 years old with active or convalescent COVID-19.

The CDR3 is CASSPKGQGPNYGYTF. The CDR3 DNA follows: TGTGCCAGCAGTCCAAAGGGACAGGGCCCGAACTATGGCTACACCTTC. The chain joins TRBV25-1 to TRBJ1-2; 9 nucleotides agree with TRBD1. Germline loops: CDR1 MGHDK, CDR2 SYGVNS. The CDR3 is made up of 16 amino acids. Trimming took 5 bases from V and 2 from J; bases not matched to a gene: 9.